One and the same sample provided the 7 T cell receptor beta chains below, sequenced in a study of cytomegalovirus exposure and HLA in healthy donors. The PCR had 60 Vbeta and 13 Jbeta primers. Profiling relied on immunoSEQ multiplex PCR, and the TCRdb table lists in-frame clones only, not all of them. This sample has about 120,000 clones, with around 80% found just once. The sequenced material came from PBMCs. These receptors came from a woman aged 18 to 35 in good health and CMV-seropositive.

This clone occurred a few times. Written as DNA, the CDR3 is TGCGCCAGCAGCCAAGAAGGCCAGGGGATCTACGAGCAGTACTTC. It translates to CASSQEGQGIYEQYF. The rearrangement uses TRBV4-1 and TRBJ2-7; tentative D call: TRBD1 (6 bases). Germline CDR1 reads MGHRA; CDR2 reads YSYEKL. V lost 0 bases and J lost 3, with 12 bases in between. The CDR3 loop spans 15 amino acids.

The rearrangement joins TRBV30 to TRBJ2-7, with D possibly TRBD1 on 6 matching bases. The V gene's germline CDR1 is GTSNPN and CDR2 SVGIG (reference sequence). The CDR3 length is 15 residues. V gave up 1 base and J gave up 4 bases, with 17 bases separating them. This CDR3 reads CAWSEYRGFLYEQYF. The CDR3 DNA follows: TGTGCCTGGAGTGAGTATAGGGGGTTTTTATACGAGCAGTACTTC.

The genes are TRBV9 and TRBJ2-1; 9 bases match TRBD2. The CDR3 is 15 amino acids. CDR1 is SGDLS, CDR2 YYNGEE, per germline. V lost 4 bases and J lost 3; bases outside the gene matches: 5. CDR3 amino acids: CASSNRLADYNEQFF. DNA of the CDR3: TGTGCCAGCAGCAATAGACTAGCGGACTACAATGAGCAGTTCTTC.

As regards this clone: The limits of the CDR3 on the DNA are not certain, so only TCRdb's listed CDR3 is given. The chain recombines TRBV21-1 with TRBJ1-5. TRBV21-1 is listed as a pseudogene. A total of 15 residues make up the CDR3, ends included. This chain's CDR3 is CASSKVGVGNQPQHF.

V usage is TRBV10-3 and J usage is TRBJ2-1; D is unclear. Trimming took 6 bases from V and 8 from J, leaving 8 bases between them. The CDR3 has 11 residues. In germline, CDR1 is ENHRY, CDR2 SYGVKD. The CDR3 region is CAIRAVHEQFF. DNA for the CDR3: TGTGCCATCAGGGCAGTCCATGAGCAGTTCTTC.

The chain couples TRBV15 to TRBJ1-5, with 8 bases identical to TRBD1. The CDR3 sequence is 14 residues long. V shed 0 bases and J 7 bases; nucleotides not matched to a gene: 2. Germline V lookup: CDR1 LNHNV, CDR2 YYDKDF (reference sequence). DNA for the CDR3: TGTGCCACCAGCAGAGATGCAGGGGGCCAGCCCCAGCATTTT. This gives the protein CATSRDAGGQPQHF.

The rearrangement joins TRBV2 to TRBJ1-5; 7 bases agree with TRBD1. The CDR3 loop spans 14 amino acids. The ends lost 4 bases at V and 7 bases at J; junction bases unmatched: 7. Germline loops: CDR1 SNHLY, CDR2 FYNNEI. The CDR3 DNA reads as TGTGCCAGCAGTGGCCAGGGGGGAGGCCAGCCCCAGCATTTT. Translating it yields CASSGQGGGQPQHF.